This is a list of T cell receptor beta chains from one sample in a study of blood T cell repertoires in COVID-19. The method was immunoSEQ multiplex PCR; TCRdb's version includes in-frame clones alone and lacks a portion of them. This sample has around 310,000 clones, with around 91% found just once. The sample taken for sequencing was peripheral blood. These TCRs come from an older woman with acute or convalescent COVID-19. CDR3s include the opening cysteine and the closing phenylalanine or tryptophan. The D gene is left open where the match is weak. Only part of the rows carry a size: once, few, many, or a class if the clone is expanded.

D gene: .
V gene: TRBV30
clone size: .
J gene: TRBJ1-1
CDR3 DNA: TGTGCCTGGAGGGGGGGTCCAAGGGAGGGAGCTTTCTTT
CDR3 protein: CAWRGGPREGAFF

D gene: TRBD2
V gene: TRBV10-3
clone size: .
J gene: TRBJ2-1
CDR3 DNA: TGTGCCATCAGGGGGACTAGCGGGCGGGGCGCTTCCTACAATGAGCAGTTCTTC
CDR3 protein: CAIRGTSGRGASYNEQFF

D gene: TRBD2
V gene: TRBV7-8
clone size: .
J gene: TRBJ2-3
CDR3 DNA: TGTGCCAGCAGCTTTAGACTAGCGGGGGTAGATACGCAGTATTTT
CDR3 protein: CASSFRLAGVDTQYF

D gene: .
V gene: TRBV13
clone size: .
J gene: TRBJ1-1
CDR3 DNA: TGTGCCAGCAGCTTTGGGCAGGGAAATATCTGGGGCACTGAAGCTTTCTTT
CDR3 protein: CASSFGQGNIWGTEAFF

D gene: .
V gene: TRBV7-2
clone size: few
J gene: TRBJ2-7
CDR3 DNA: TGTGCCAGCAGCTTATTGAGAGCAGGGCGCGAGCAGTACTTC
CDR3 protein: CASSLLRAGREQYF

D gene: .
V gene: TRBV28
clone size: .
J gene: TRBJ1-1
CDR3 DNA: TGTGCCAGCAGTTTAGGGCCGTCCGGGGGCACTGAAGCTTTCTTT
CDR3 protein: CASSLGPSGGTEAFF

D gene: .
V gene: TRBV6-5
clone size: many
J gene: TRBJ2-5
CDR3 DNA: TGTGCCAGCAGTTACTCCTTTGGGGGGCAAGAGACCCAGTACTTC
CDR3 protein: CASSYSFGGQETQYF

D gene: .
V gene: TRBV15
clone size: .
J gene: TRBJ2-4
CDR3 DNA: TGTGCCACCAGCAGAGTAGCGCATCCGAGCCGGGTAAACATTCAGTACTTC
CDR3 protein: CATSRVAHPSRVNIQYF

D gene: .
V gene: TRBV2
clone size: .
J gene: TRBJ2-1
CDR3 DNA: TGTGCCAGCAGTGAGAACATGGTGGGCCTGGTCCAAAGTCAGTTCTTC
CDR3 protein: CASSENMVGLVQSQFF

D gene: .
V gene: TRBV2
clone size: .
J gene: TRBJ1-5
CDR3 DNA: TGTGCCAGCACCACGACGGGAAATCAGCCCCAGCATTTT
CDR3 protein: CASTTTGNQPQHF

D gene: .
V gene: TRBV5-4
clone size: .
J gene: TRBJ1-1
CDR3 DNA: TGTGCCATCGGGGTCAGGAACACTGAAGCTTTCTTT
CDR3 protein: CAIGVRNTEAFF

D gene: TRBD2
V gene: TRBV6-2/TRBV6-3
clone size: .
J gene: TRBJ2-3
CDR3 DNA: TGTGCCAGCAGTTACCTACTAGCGGGAGGGCCGGTCACAGATACGCAGTATTTT
CDR3 protein: CASSYLLAGGPVTDTQYF

D gene: .
V gene: TRBV6-4
clone size: .
J gene: TRBJ2-3
CDR3 DNA: TGTGCCAGCAGTGTCCTCCCCGGACTTGATTTT
CDR3 protein: CASSVLPGLDF

D gene: .
V gene: TRBV5-6
clone size: .
J gene: TRBJ1-6
CDR3 DNA: TGTGCCAGCAGCTTGGCCTCAGGGGTGAATTCACCCCTCCACTTT
CDR3 protein: CASSLASGVNSPLHF

D gene: TRBD2
V gene: TRBV11-2
clone size: few
J gene: TRBJ2-1
CDR3 DNA: TGTGCCAGCAGCTTAAATGTTCGCGGGGGGAGCTCCTACAATGAGCAGTTCTTC
CDR3 protein: CASSLNVRGGSSYNEQFF

D gene: .
V gene: TRBV25-1
clone size: once
J gene: TRBJ1-1
CDR3 DNA: TGTGCCAGCAGAGAGGACGGCGGGTACACTGAAGCTTTCTTT
CDR3 protein: CASREDGGYTEAFF

D gene: .
V gene: TRBV7-6
clone size: .
J gene: TRBJ2-5
CDR3 DNA: TGTGCCAGCAGCTTAGATCGGCAGGGAAACCAAGAGACCCAGTACTTC
CDR3 protein: CASSLDRQGNQETQYF

D gene: .
V gene: TRBV7-8
clone size: .
J gene: TRBJ1-5
CDR3 DNA: TGTGCCAGCAGCTTAGGGCAAGCAGCTTCTGAGGGTTGGCCCCAGCATTTT
CDR3 protein: CASSLGQAASEGWPQHF

D gene: .
V gene: TRBV27
clone size: .
J gene: TRBJ2-7
CDR3 DNA: TGTGCCAGCAGTCCTACGACATCTCCCGAGCAGTACTTC
CDR3 protein: CASSPTTSPEQYF

D gene: .
V gene: TRBV10-1
clone size: .
J gene: TRBJ2-7
CDR3 DNA: TGCGCCAGCAGTGAGTGTCACAGGGATTTGGTCGACGAGCAGTACTTC
CDR3 protein: CASSECHRDLVDEQYF

D gene: .
V gene: TRBV6-5
clone size: .
J gene: TRBJ1-6
CDR3 DNA: TGTGCCACCCGGACAGACGATAATTCACCCCTCCACTTT
CDR3 protein: CATRTDDNSPLHF

D gene: TRBD1
V gene: TRBV29-1
clone size: .
J gene: TRBJ2-3
CDR3 DNA: TGCAGCGTTGAAAGGACAGGGGTAGGCACAGATACGCAGTATTTT
CDR3 protein: CSVERTGVGTDTQYF

D gene: TRBD1
V gene: TRBV15
clone size: .
J gene: TRBJ1-1
CDR3 DNA: TGTGCCACCAGCCCACAGAAGGGGGCAATGAGGAACACTGAAGCTTTCTTT
CDR3 protein: CATSPQKGAMRNTEAFF

D gene: TRBD2
V gene: TRBV7-2
clone size: .
J gene: TRBJ2-7
CDR3 DNA: TGTGCCAGCAGCTCGGGGAGCGGGAGACATCCGAACGAGCAGTACTTC
CDR3 protein: CASSSGSGRHPNEQYF

D gene: .
V gene: TRBV28
clone size: .
J gene: TRBJ1-2
CDR3 DNA: TGTGCCAGCAGGTCGGGAAACTATGGCTACACCTTC
CDR3 protein: CASRSGNYGYTF

D gene: .
V gene: TRBV27
clone size: .
J gene: TRBJ1-6
CDR3 DNA: TGTGCCAGCATGCATCCGAGCTCCTATAATTCACCCCTCCACTTT
CDR3 protein: CASMHPSSYNSPLHF

D gene: .
V gene: TRBV30
clone size: .
J gene: TRBJ1-5
CDR3 DNA: TGTGCCTGGAGCGCGTCGAGGGATCAGCCCCAGCATTTT
CDR3 protein: CAWSASRDQPQHF